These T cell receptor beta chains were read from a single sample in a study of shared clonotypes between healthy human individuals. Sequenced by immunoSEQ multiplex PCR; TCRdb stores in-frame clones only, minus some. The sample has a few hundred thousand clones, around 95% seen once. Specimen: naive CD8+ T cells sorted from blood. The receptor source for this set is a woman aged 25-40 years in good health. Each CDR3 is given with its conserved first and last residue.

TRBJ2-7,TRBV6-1,CASHWSGYEQYF
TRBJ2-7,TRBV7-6,CASSLGGGNEQYF
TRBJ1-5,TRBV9,CASSGRRSANQPQHF
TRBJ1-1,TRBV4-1,CASSLRGQGTEAFF
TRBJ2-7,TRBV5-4,CASSSSYEQYF
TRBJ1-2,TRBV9,CASSGTSYGYTF
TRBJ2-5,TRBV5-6,CASSYSSGPRETQYF
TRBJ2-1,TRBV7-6,CASSPGTSGSNEQFF
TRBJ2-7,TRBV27,CASSSVGHEQYF
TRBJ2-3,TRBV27,CASSSKGGASTDTQYF
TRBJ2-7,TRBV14,CASSADSSTYEQYF
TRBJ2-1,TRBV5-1,CASSLGLAGHNEQFF
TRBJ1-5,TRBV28,CASSNRGGDQPQHF
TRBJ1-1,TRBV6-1,CASSEWNTEAFF
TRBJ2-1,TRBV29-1,CSGKHQGYSYNEQFF
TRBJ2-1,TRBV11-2,CASSLALGTYNEQFF
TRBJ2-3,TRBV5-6,CASSLSLAGVSTDTQYF
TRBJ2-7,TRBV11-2,CASSFGVYEQYF
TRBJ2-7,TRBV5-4,CASSSGTLRDEQYF
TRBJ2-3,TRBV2,CASSEASGSTDTQYF
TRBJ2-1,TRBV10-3,CAISESRTGGLGEQFF
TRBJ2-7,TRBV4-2,CASSQGSTGGTYEQYF
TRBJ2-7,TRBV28,CASSSVGTVYEQYF
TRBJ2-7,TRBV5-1,CASSEGGIGYEQYF
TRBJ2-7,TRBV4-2,CASSTARGYEQYF
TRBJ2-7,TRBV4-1,CASSRGTGVYEQYF
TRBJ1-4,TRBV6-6,CASSYGQGGEKLFF
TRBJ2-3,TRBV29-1,CSGQLNRGPDTQYF
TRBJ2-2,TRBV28,CASNIGAGANTGELFF
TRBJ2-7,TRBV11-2,CASSENYEQYF
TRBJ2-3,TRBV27,CASSLSSRGTDTQYF
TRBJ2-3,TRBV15,CATSRDLATDTQYF
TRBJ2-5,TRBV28,CASSLWGEQYF
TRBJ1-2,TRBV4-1,CASSQEVAGDGYTF
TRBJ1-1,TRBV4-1,CASSLQQGARAEAFF
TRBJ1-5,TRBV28,CASSPGNQPQHF
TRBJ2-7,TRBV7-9,CASSLCSGGISCYEQYF
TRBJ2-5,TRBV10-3,CAISEGRGQETQYF
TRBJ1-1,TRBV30,CASQLTGLDTEAFF
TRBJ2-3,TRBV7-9,CASSTTRQTRTDTQYF
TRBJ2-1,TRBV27,CASSLFTSEQFF
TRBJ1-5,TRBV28,CASSLQWSNQPQHF
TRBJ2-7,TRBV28,CASSLVAGAYEQYF
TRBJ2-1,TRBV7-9,CASSFGAGNEQFF
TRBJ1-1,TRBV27,CASRNIQGMTEAFF
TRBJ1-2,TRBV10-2,CASSEGYYGYTF
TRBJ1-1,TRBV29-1,CSVGGGTTEAFF
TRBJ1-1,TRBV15,CATSRDNQAFF
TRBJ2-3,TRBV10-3,CATGGADTQYF
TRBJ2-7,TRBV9,CASSALGYGGYEQYF
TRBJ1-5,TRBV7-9,CASSPRHGTISVQPQHF
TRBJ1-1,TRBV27,CASSPPTVPNTEAFF
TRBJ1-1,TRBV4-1,CASSRQEGDTEAFF
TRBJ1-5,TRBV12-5,CASGGPLIAQHF
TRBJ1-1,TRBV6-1,CASSAGSLMGAFF
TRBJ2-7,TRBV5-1,CASSWETVYEQYF
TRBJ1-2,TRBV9,CASSVRAGGPSGYTF
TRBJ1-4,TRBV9,CASSGSGTGNEKLFF
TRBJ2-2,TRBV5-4,CASSSYTSFTGELFF
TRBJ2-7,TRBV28,CASSFVSYEQYF